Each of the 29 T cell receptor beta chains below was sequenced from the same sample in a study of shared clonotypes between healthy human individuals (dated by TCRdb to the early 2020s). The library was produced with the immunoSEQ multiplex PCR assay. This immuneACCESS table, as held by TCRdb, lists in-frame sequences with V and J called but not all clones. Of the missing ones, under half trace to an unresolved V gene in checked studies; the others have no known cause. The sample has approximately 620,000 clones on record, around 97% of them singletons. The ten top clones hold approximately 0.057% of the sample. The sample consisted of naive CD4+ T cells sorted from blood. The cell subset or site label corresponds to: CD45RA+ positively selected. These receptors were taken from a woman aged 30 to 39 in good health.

The DNA of the CDR3 is TGTGCCAGCAGTTCCCATCCTGGGGGAGGGGCGGGCGGCTACACCTTC. Translating it yields CASSSHPGGGAGGYTF. The chain uses TRBV28 and TRBJ1-2, with D perhaps TRBD1 (5 bases). This CDR3 is 16 amino acids long. The V and J ends lost 4 bases and 8 bases respectively, with 23 bases between them. Germline CDR1 is MDHEN and CDR2 is SYDVKM.

The CDR3 reads CASSPQTGRDTEAFF. The CDR3 nucleotides are TGCGCCAGCAGCCCGCAAACAGGGAGGGACACTGAAGCTTTCTTT. The chain joins TRBV4-1 to TRBJ1-1; perhaps TRBD1 as D (6 bases). The germline V gene encodes CDR1 MGHRA and CDR2 YSYEKL. V lost 4 bases and J 3 bases, leaving 15 bases between the germline ends. This CDR3 spans 15 amino acids.

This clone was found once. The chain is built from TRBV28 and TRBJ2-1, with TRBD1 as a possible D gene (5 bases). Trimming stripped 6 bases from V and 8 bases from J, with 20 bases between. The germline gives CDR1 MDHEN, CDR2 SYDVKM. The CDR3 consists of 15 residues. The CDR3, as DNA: TGTGCCAGCAGCCCGCCGGTGGGGCTCCCCGATGAGCAGTTCTTC. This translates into CASSPPVGLPDEQFF.

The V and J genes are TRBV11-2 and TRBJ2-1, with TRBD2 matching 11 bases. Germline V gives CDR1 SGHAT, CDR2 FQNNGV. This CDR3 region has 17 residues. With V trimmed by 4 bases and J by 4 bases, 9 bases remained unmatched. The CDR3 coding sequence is TGTGCCAGCAGCTGGAGTAGCGGGAGGGCCAATTACAATGAGCAGTTCTTC. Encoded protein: CASSWSSGRANYNEQFF.

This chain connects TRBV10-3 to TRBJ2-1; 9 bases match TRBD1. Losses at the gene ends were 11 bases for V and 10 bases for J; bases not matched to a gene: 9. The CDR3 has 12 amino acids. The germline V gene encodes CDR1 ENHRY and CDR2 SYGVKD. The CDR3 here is CAHGTGSGEQFF. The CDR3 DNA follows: TGTGCCCACGGGACAGGGTCTGGCGAGCAGTTCTTC.

CDR3: CASSHQGSGNQPQHF. The CDR3, as DNA: TGTGCCAGCAGTCATCAGGGATCGGGCAATCAGCCCCAGCATTTT. V is TRBV2 and J is TRBJ1-5, with D perhaps matching TRBD1 (5 bases). The CDR3 consists of 15 residues. V lost 5 bases and J lost 2, with 13 bases in between. The germline V gene encodes CDR1 SNHLY and CDR2 FYNNEI.

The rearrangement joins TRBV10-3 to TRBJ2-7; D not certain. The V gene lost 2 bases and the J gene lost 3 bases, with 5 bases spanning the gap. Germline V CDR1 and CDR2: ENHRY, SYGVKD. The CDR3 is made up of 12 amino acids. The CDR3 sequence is CAISEALYEQYF. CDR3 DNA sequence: TGTGCCATCAGTGAGGCCCTCTACGAGCAGTACTTC.

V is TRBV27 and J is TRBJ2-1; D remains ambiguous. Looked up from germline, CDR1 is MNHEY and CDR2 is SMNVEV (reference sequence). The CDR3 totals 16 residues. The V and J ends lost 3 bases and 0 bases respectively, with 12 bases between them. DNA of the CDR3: TGTGCCAGCAGTTTCAAGGGCTTGGACTCCTACAATGAGCAGTTCTTC. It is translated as CASSFKGLDSYNEQFF.

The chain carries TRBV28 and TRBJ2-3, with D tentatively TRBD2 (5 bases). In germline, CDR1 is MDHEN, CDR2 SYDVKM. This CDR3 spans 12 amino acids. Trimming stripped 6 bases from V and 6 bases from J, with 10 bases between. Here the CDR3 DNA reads TGTGCCAGCAGCCTTAGCGCGGATACGCAGTATTTT. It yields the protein CASSLSADTQYF.

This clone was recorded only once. The CDR3 coding sequence is TGTGCCATCAGTGCTGCGGGAGAGACCCAGTACTTC. Its protein is CAISAAGETQYF. This sequence joins TRBV10-3 and TRBJ2-5; weak D call: TRBD2 (5 bases). Trimming stripped 4 bases from V and 4 bases from J, with 7 bases between. The germline V gene encodes CDR1 ENHRY and CDR2 SYGVKD. CDR3 length: 12 amino acids.

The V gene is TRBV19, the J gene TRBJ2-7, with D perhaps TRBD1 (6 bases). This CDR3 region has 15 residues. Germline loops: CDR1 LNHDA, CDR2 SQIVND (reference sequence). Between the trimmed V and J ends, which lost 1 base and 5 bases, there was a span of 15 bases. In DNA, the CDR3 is TGTGCCAGTAGTATAGGTACAGGGCCCCTTAACGAGCAGTACTTC. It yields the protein CASSIGTGPLNEQYF.

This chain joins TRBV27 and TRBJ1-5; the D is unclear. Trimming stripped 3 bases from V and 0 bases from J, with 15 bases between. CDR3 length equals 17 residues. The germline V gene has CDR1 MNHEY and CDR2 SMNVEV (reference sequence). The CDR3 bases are TGTGCCAGCAGTTTGGCAGCCTCCCGTTATAGCAATCAGCCCCAGCATTTT. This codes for CASSLAASRYSNQPQHF.

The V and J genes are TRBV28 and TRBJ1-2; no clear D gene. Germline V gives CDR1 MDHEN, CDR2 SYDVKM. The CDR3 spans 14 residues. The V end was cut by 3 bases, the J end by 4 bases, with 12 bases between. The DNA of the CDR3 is TGTGCCAGCAGTTTTTCGGCAGATGCCTATGGCTACACCTTC. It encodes CASSFSADAYGYTF.

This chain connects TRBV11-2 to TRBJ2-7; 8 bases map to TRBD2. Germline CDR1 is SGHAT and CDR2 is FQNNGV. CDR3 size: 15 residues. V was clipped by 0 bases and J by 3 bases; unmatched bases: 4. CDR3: CASSLDSLAVYEQYF. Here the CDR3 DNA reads TGTGCCAGCAGCTTAGATTCACTAGCGGTCTACGAGCAGTACTTC.

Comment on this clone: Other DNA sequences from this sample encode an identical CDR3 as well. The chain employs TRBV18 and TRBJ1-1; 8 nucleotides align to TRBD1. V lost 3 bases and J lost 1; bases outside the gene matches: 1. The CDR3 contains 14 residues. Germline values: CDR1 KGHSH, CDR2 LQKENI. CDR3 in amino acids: CASSPGQGNTEAFF. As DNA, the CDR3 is TGTGCCAGCTCACCCGGACAGGGGAACACTGAAGCTTTCTTT.

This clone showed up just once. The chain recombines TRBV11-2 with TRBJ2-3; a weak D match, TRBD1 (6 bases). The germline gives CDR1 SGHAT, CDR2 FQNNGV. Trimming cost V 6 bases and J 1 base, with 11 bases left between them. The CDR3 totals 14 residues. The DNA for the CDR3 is TGTGCCAGCAGTTTCCGACAGGGCACAGATACGCAGTATTTT. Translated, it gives CASSFRQGTDTQYF.

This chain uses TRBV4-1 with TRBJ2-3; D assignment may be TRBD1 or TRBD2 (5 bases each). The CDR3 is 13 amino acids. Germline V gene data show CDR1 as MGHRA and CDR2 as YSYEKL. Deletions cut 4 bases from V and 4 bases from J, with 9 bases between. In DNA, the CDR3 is TGCGCCAGCAGCCGACTACAGGCAGATACGCAGTATTTT. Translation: CASSRLQADTQYF.

CDR3 DNA: TGTGCCAGCATCTCAGGGGCGAGACAGCCCCAGCATTTT. Translating gives CASISGARQPQHF. This chain joins TRBV6-6 and TRBJ1-5, with D perhaps matching TRBD1 (6 bases). The CDR3 length is 13 residues. Germline V gene lookup returns CDR1 MNHNY and CDR2 SVGAGI (reference sequence). The ends were cut back, 7 bases at V and 7 bases at J, with 14 bases in the middle.

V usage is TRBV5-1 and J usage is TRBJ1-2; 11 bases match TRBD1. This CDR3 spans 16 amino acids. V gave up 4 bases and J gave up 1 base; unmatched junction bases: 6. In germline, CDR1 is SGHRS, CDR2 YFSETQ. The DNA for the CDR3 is TGCGCCAGCAGCGAGGGGACAGGGGGTCTTAACTATGGCTACACCTTC. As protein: CASSEGTGGLNYGYTF. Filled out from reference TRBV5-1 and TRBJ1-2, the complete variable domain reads KAGVTQTPRYLIKTRGQQVTLSCSPISGHRSVSWYQQTPGQGLQFLFEYFSETQRNKGNFPGRFSGRQFSNSRSEMNVSTLELGDSALYLCASSEGTGGLNYGYTFGSGTRLTVV.

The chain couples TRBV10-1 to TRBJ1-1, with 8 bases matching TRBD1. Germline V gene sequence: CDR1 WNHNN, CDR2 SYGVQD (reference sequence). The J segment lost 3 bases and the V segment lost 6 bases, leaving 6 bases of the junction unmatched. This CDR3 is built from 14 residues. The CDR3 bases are TGCGCCAGCAGAGGACAGGGCGAGGACACTGAAGCTTTCTTT. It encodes CASRGQGEDTEAFF.

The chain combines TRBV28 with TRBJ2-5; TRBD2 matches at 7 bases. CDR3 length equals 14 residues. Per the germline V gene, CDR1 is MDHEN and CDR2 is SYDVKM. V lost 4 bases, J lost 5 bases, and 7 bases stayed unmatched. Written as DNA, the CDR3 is TGTGCCAGCAGTTCATCAGCGGGACCGGAGACCCAGTACTTC. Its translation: CASSSSAGPETQYF.

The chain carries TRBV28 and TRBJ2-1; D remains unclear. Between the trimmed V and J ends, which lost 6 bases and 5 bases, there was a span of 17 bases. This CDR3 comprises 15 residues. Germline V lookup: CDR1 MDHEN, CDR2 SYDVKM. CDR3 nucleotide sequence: TGTGCCAGCAGGACCTCCCGGGTTCCAAACAATGAGCAGTTCTTC. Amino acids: CASRTSRVPNNEQFF.

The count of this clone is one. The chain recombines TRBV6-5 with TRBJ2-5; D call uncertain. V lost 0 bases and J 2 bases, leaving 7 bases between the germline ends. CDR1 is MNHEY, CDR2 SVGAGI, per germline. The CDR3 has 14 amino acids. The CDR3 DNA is TGTGCCAGCAGTTACTCGGTGACACAAGAGACCCAGTACTTC. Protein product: CASSYSVTQETQYF.

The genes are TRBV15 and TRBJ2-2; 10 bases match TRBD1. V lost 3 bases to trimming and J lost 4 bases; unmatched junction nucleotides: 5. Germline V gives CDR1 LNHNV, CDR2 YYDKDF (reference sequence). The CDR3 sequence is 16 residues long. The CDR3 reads CATSSPGTGVTGELFF. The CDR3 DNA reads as TGTGCCACCAGCAGTCCCGGGACAGGGGTCACCGGGGAGCTGTTTTTT.

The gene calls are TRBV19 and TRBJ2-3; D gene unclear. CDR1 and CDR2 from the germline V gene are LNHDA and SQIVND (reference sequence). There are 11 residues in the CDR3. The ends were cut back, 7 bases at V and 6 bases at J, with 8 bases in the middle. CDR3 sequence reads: CASKIRDTQYF. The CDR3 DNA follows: TGTGCCAGTAAGATTCGGGATACGCAGTATTTT.

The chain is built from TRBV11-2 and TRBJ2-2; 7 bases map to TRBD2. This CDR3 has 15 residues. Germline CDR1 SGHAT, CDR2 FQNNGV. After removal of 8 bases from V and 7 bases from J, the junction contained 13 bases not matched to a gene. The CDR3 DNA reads TGTGCCAGCGGGTCAGCGGGACCCCCGGGCGGGGAGCTGTTTTTT. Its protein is CASGSAGPPGGELFF.

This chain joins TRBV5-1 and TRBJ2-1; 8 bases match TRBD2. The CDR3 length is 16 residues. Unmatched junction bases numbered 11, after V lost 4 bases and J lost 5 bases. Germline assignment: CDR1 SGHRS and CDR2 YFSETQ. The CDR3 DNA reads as TGCGCCAGCAGCCCGAGCGGGGGTGGTGGCGACAATGAGCAGTTCTTC. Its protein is CASSPSGGGGDNEQFF.

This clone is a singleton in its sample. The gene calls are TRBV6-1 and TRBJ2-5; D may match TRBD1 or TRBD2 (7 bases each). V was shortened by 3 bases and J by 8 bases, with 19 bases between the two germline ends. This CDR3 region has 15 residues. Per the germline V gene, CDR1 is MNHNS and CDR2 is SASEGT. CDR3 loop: CASSDPGGVGKTQYF. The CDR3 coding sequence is TGTGCCAGCAGTGACCCAGGGGGGGTGGGGAAAACCCAGTACTTC.

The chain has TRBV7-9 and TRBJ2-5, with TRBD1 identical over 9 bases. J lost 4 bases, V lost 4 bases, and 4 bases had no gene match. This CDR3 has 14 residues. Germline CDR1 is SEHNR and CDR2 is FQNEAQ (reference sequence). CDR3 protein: CASSWGTGPETQYF. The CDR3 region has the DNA TGTGCCAGCAGCTGGGGGACAGGGCCAGAGACCCAGTACTTC.